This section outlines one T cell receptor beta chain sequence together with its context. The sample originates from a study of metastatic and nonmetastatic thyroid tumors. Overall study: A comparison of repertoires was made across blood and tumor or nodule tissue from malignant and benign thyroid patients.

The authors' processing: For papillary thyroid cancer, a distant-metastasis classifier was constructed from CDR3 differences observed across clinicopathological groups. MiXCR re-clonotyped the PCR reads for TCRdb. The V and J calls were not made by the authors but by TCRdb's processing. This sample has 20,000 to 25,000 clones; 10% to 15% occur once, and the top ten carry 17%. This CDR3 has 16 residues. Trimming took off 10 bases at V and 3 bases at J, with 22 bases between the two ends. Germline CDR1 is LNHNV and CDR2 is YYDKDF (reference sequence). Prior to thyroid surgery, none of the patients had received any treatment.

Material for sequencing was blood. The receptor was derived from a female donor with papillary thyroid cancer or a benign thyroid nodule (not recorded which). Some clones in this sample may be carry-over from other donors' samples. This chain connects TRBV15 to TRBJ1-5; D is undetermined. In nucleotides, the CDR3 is TGTGCCATCATCAGAGATCGAAGTGATGCCAATCAGCCCCAGCATTTT. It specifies CAIIRDRSDANQPQHF.